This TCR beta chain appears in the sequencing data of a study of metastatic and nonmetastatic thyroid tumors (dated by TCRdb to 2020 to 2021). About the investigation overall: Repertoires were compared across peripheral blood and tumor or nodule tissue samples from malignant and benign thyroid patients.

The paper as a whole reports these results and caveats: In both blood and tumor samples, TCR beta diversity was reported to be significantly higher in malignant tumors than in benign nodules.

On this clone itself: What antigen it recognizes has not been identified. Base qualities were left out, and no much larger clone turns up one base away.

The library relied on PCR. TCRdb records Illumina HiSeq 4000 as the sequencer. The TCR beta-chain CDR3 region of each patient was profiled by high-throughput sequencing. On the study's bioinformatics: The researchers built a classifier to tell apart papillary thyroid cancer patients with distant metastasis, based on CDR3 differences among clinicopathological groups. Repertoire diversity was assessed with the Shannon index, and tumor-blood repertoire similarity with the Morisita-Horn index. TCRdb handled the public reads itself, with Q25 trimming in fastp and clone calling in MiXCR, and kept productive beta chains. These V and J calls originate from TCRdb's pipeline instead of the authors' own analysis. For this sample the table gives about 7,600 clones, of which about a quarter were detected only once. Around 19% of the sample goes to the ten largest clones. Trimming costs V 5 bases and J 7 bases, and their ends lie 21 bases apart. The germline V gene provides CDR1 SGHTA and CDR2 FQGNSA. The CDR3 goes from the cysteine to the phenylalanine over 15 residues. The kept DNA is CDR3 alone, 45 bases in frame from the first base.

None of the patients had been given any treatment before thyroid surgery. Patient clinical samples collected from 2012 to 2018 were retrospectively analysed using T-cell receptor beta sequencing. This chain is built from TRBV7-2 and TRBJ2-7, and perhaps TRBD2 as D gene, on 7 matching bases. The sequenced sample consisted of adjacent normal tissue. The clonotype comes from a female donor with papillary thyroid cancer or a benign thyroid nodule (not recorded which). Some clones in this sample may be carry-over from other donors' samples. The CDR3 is CASSPGWTRGGEQYF. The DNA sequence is TGTGCCAGCAGCCCCGGTTGGACGAGGGGGGGGGAGCAGTACTTC.